This T cell receptor beta chain was sequenced for a study of T-cell memory formation after mild COVID-19. Germline loops: CDR1 SGDLS, CDR2 YYNGEE. Trimming took 0 bases from V and 13 from J, leaving 20 bases between them. This CDR3 has 15 residues. This clonotype was observed many times. Its antigen is unidentified. TCRdb recomputed calls from the 5' RACE reads with MiXCR, one row per CDR3 protein. The sample shows 430,000 or so distinct CDR3 sequences, around a quarter of them seen only once. General study points: Researchers found some responding clones in pre-infection memory, a sign that cross-reactive memory joined.

Sequencing input: PBMCs or a T cell subset sorted from them (not recorded which). The source of this sequence is an adult woman who had mild COVID-19 (a few samples of this study predate the infection). Cell type and time point are not known. The chain uses TRBV9 and TRBJ2-1, with D perhaps TRBD2 (6 bases). CDR3 nucleotides: TGTGCCAGCAGCGTAGACCCCCCGTGGAGGGCTAACCAGTTCTTC. It is translated as CASSVDPPWRANQFF.